These 23 T cell receptor beta chains were all obtained from the same sample, sequenced in a study of T cells in localized non-small cell lung cancer. Repertoires were generated with immunoSEQ multiplex PCR, while TCRdb's copy carries only in-frame clones and drops some. The sample yields about 33,000 clones, around four fifths seen once. The sample here was peripheral blood, taken before any cancer treatment. Source of these receptors: a male donor aged 60 or over with stage II squamous cell lung carcinoma.

This clone showed up just once. J is TRBJ1-5 and V is TRBV19; D possibly corresponds to TRBD1 (5 bases). The V and J ends lost 5 bases and 4 bases respectively, with 15 bases between them. The CDR3 spans 15 residues. Germline V lookup: CDR1 LNHDA, CDR2 SQIVND (reference sequence). This CDR3 is CASSVRGGTNQPQHF. As DNA, the CDR3 is TGTGCCAGTAGTGTCCGGGGGGGGACGAATCAGCCCCAGCATTTT.

A few counts support this clone. The CDR3 spells CASSTRGQGAYEQYF. The CDR3 region has the DNA TGTGCCAGCAGCACCCGCGGCCAGGGGGCCTACGAGCAGTACTTC. V usage is TRBV5-7 and J usage is TRBJ2-7, with TRBD1 matching over 7 bases. TRBV5-7 is classed as an ORF, of uncertain function. The CDR3 sequence is 15 residues long. The trim removed 4 bases at V and 2 bases at J, leaving 9 bases unmatched.

The V and J genes are TRBV5-5 and TRBJ1-5, with a possible D match to TRBD1 (5 bases). CDR3 length equals 15 residues. V was pared by 4 bases and J by 7 bases, with 18 bases between. The germline V gene has CDR1 SGHKS and CDR2 YYEKEE (reference sequence). The CDR3 DNA reads TGTGCCAGCAGCCCCACGAGTGGGGGTGAACAGCCCCAGCATTTT. The encoded protein is CASSPTSGGEQPQHF.

The rearrangement uses TRBV27 and TRBJ1-4; TRBD1 is a possible D gene (5 bases). The length of the CDR3 is 17 residues. Trimming shortened V by 10 bases and J by 1 base, and 22 bases separated the two germline ends. From germline, CDR1 is MNHEY and CDR2 SMNVEV (reference sequence). The CDR3 reads CATPTQGGLETNEKLFF. DNA of the CDR3: TGTGCCACCCCTACGCAGGGAGGTCTAGAAACTAATGAAAAACTGTTTTTT.

The rearrangement uses TRBV7-9 and TRBJ2-5; D remains ambiguous. Germline V CDR1 and CDR2: SEHNR, FQNEAQ (reference sequence). The CDR3 is 12 amino acids. Trimming left V 3 bases short and J 7 bases short, with 9 bases between. The CDR3 loop is CASSFPVGTQYF. The CDR3 DNA follows: TGTGCCAGCAGCTTCCCTGTTGGGACCCAGTACTTC.

By its share, this clone is large. V and J are TRBV9 and TRBJ2-7, with 7 bases matching TRBD1. V gave up 4 bases and J gave up 3 bases; unmatched junction bases: 10. The CDR3 totals 15 residues. Germline V gene sequence: CDR1 SGDLS, CDR2 YYNGEE. The CDR3 nucleotides read TGTGCCAGCAGCCCGTCCGGGACAGACAACTACGAGCAGTACTTC. Translation: CASSPSGTDNYEQYF.

This chain connects TRBV5-5 to TRBJ1-5; 7 nucleotides agree with TRBD1. Germline CDR1 SGHKS, CDR2 YYEKEE (reference sequence). The CDR3 loop spans 15 amino acids. After removal of 4 bases from V and 4 bases from J, the junction contained 8 bases not matched to a gene. CDR3 sequence reads: CASSPTGNNNQPQHF. Written as DNA, the CDR3 is TGTGCCAGCAGCCCGACAGGGAATAATAATCAGCCCCAGCATTTT. Looking up the rest from reference TRBV5-5 and TRBJ1-5 gives the full variable domain: DAGVTQSPTHLIKTRGQQVTLRCSPISGHKSVSWYQQVLGQGPQFIFQYYEKEERGRGNFPDRFSARQFPNYSSELNVNALLLGDSALYLCASSPTGNNNQPQHFGDGTRLSIL.

The J gene is TRBJ2-2, the V gene TRBV6-1; TRBD1 agrees at 8 bases. This CDR3 has 14 amino acids. In germline, CDR1 is MNHNS, CDR2 SASEGT. V gave up 10 bases and J gave up 2 bases; unmatched junction bases: 6. The CDR3: CAIGQGFNTGELFF. The CDR3 nucleotides are TGTGCCATAGGACAGGGATTTAACACCGGGGAGCTGTTTTTT.

This sequence joins TRBV19 and TRBJ1-5; 7 bases map to TRBD1. Unmatched junction bases numbered 13, after V lost 7 bases and J lost 4 bases. The CDR3 sequence is 16 residues long. Germline V gene lookup returns CDR1 LNHDA and CDR2 SQIVND (reference sequence). CDR3 sequence (DNA): TGTGCCAGTACCACGGAAAGGACAGGTTTTAATCAGCCCCAGCATTTT. Translation: CASTTERTGFNQPQHF.

The V gene is TRBV15, the J gene TRBJ1-5; 10 bases agree with TRBD1. This CDR3 has 17 residues. In germline, CDR1 is LNHNV, CDR2 YYDKDF (reference sequence). The ends lost 3 bases at V and 6 bases at J; junction bases unmatched: 11. In DNA, the CDR3 is TGTGCCACCAGCAGGGGGGCCTCAGGGACAGGGGTTCAGCCCCAGCATTTT. Protein: CATSRGASGTGVQPQHF.

The chain employs TRBV13 and TRBJ2-5; 8 positions agree with TRBD1. Germline CDR1 PRHDT, CDR2 FYEKMQ (reference sequence). The ends lost 3 bases at V and 3 bases at J; junction bases unmatched: 6. This CDR3 is built from 15 residues. The CDR3 region is CASSLRDRRKETQYF. CDR3 coding DNA: TGTGCCAGCAGCTTGAGGGACAGGAGAAAAGAGACCCAGTACTTC. Based on the CDR3 plus reference TRBV13 and TRBJ2-5, the full variable domain is AAGVIQSPRHLIKEKRETATLKCYPIPRHDTVYWYQQGPGQDPQFLISFYEKMQSDKGSIPDRFSAQQFSDYHSELNMSSLELGDSALYFCASSLRDRRKETQYFGPGTRLLVL.

This chain uses TRBV5-8 with TRBJ1-5; 8 bases map to TRBD1. Germline-derived CDR1 and CDR2 are SGHTS and YDEGEE. The CDR3 contains 16 residues. Trimming took 4 bases from V and 7 from J; bases not matched to a gene: 13. CDR3 amino acids: CASSPWGQGAIQPQHF. CDR3 nucleotide sequence: TGTGCCAGCAGCCCCTGGGGGCAGGGGGCTATCCAGCCCCAGCATTTT.

The J gene is TRBJ1-5, the V gene TRBV4-2; 7 nucleotides agree with TRBD1. The CDR3 length is 17 residues. CDR1 and CDR2 (germline): LGHNA, YNFKEQ. The trim removed 0 bases at V and 6 bases at J, leaving 11 bases unmatched. In DNA, the CDR3 is TGTGCCAGCAGCCAAGATCTGCGGGACAGAACAATTCAGCCCCAGCATTTT. Amino acid sequence: CASSQDLRDRTIQPQHF.

The rearrangement uses TRBV7-2 and TRBJ2-3; 9 positions agree with TRBD2. CDR3 length: 15 amino acids. Germline lookup yields CDR1 SGHTA and CDR2 FQGNSA. V gave up 1 base and J gave up 7 bases; unmatched junction bases: 6. This CDR3 is CASSLVSGGPHTQYF. The CDR3 nucleotides are TGTGCCAGCAGCTTAGTAAGCGGGGGGCCCCATACGCAGTATTTT.

This chain links TRBV7-6 with TRBJ2-3; D gene ambiguous. The V gene's germline CDR1 is SGHVS and CDR2 FNYEAQ. The CDR3 spans 14 residues. Deletions cut 1 base from V and 6 bases from J, with 11 bases between. The CDR3, as DNA: TGTGCCAGCAGCTTAGTCGGATGGGTGGATACGCAGTATTTT. As protein: CASSLVGWVDTQYF.

This clone was seen once. The chain carries TRBV7-8 and TRBJ2-3; D unclear. Germline CDR1 SGHVS, CDR2 FQNEAQ. This CDR3 spans 16 amino acids. V was clipped by 5 bases and J by 2 bases, with 17 bases between them. The CDR3: CASSPRPQRNTDTQYF. The CDR3 region has the DNA TGTGCCAGCAGCCCGCGACCTCAACGGAACACAGATACGCAGTATTTT.

The J gene is TRBJ2-5, the V gene TRBV14; perhaps TRBD2 as D (5 bases). Trimming took off 3 bases at V and 5 bases at J, with 13 bases between the two ends. From germline, CDR1 is SGHDN and CDR2 FVKESK. The CDR3 runs 14 residues. CDR3 amino acids: CASSHLASTETQYF. DNA for the CDR3: TGTGCCAGCAGCCATTTAGCGTCGACGGAGACCCAGTACTTC.

This clone has more than one count but fewer than ten. The chain links TRBV7-9 to TRBJ1-4, with D perhaps matching TRBD1 (5 bases). V was clipped by 1 base and J by 3 bases, with 15 bases between them. The CDR3 is made up of 17 amino acids. Germline V lookup: CDR1 SEHNR, CDR2 FQNEAQ (reference sequence). The CDR3 here is CASSLGYAGGSNEKLFF. CDR3 sequence (DNA): TGTGCCAGCAGCTTAGGCTATGCCGGGGGATCTAATGAAAAACTGTTTTTT.

The chain has TRBV5-1 and TRBJ2-5, with D perhaps assigned TRBD1 or TRBD2 (5 bases each). The germline V gene has CDR1 SGHRS and CDR2 YFSETQ. This CDR3 has 15 amino acids. Trimming left V 3 bases short and J 5 bases short, with 17 bases between. The CDR3 nucleotides read TGCGCCAGCAGCTGGGGACCAGGTGGACGGGAGACCCAGTACTTC. As protein: CASSWGPGGRETQYF.

The V and J genes are TRBV12-5 and TRBJ2-7, with 8 bases lining up with TRBD1. The germline gives CDR1 LGHNT, CDR2 FRNRAP. Trimming cost V 1 base and J 2 bases; bases outside gene matches: 10. The CDR3 loop spans 17 amino acids. Here the CDR3 reads CASGLGVGTGETYEQYF. In DNA, the CDR3 is TGTGCTAGTGGTTTGGGGGTAGGGACAGGCGAAACCTACGAGCAGTACTTC.

V is TRBV12-5 and J is TRBJ1-2, with D perhaps matching TRBD1 (5 bases). V was shortened by 1 base and J by 6 bases, with 15 bases between the two germline ends. The CDR3 runs 15 residues. CDR1 is LGHNT and CDR2 is FRNRAP in the germline V gene. The CDR3 sequence: CASGLAYSGTNGYTF. CDR3 nucleotide sequence: TGTGCTAGTGGTTTGGCGTACTCCGGGACTAATGGCTACACCTTC.

This clone is judged medium-sized (0.01 to 0.1%). The V and J genes are TRBV19 and TRBJ1-5; the D gene is possibly TRBD1 (6 bases). The V and J ends lost 9 bases and 0 bases respectively, with 15 bases between them. The germline CDR1 and CDR2 sequences are LNHDA and SQIVND (reference sequence). The CDR3 is 15 residues long. The CDR3 DNA reads TGTGCCAGCAAGACAGGAACCACTAGCAATCAGCCCCAGCATTTT. This translates into CASKTGTTSNQPQHF.

A single count supports this clone. The chain carries TRBV7-6 and TRBJ2-1; D is unclear. The germline V gene encodes CDR1 SGHVS and CDR2 FNYEAQ. The V and J ends lost 1 base and 8 bases respectively, with 12 bases between them. The CDR3 runs 14 residues. CDR3 residues: CASSLDLAAHEQFF. CDR3 DNA sequence: TGTGCCAGCAGCTTAGATCTGGCCGCCCATGAGCAGTTCTTC.